Below are 18 T cell receptor beta chains sequenced from a single sample in a study of shared clonotypes between healthy human individuals. TCRdb's copy holds only in-frame clones and misses some; the assay was immunoSEQ multiplex PCR. The repertoire holds some 2,500,000 clones, with about 90% as singletons. Sequenced sample: naive CD4+ T cells from PBMCs. Described subset: CD45RA+ positively selected. The receptors come from a man between 18 and 35 years old in good health. Some clones in this sample may be carry-over from other donors' samples.

A word on this clone: The same CDR3 can be traced to other DNA sequences in this sample. J is TRBJ2-5 and V is TRBV29-1; 8 bases match TRBD2. Germline-derived CDR1 and CDR2 are SQVTM and ANQGSEA. With V trimmed by 3 bases and J by 4 bases, 1 base remained unmatched. CDR3 length: 12 amino acids. The CDR3 loop reads CSVDAGGETQYF. The CDR3 coding sequence is TGCAGCGTTGACGCGGGGGGAGAGACCCAGTACTTC. Combining the CDR3 with reference TRBV29-1 and TRBJ2-5 gives the whole variable domain SAVISQKPSRDICQRGTSLTIQCQVDSQVTMMFWYRQQPGQSLTLIATANQGSEATYESGFVIDKFPISRPNLTFSTLTVSNMSPEDSSIYLCSVDAGGETQYFGPGTRLLVL.

This clone occurred once. The genes are TRBV28 and TRBJ2-7; D tentatively fits TRBD1 or TRBD2 (5 bases each). Deletions cut 11 bases from V and 6 bases from J, with 17 bases between. The CDR3 has 12 amino acids. Germline V CDR1 and CDR2: MDHEN, SYDVKM. The CDR3 is CAGTGRVGEQYF. CDR3 sequence (DNA): TGTGCCGGGACGGGCAGGGTGGGCGAGCAGTACTTC.

This rearrangement joins TRBV4-1 to TRBJ1-6; D call uncertain. Germline CDR1 and CDR2: MGHRA and YSYEKL. The CDR3 runs to 14 residues. Between the trimmed V and J ends, which lost 1 base and 6 bases, there was a span of 7 bases. The CDR3 loop is CASSQGPGNSPLHF. As DNA, the CDR3 is TGCGCCAGCAGCCAAGGTCCGGGTAATTCACCCCTCCACTTT.

V usage is TRBV19 and J usage is TRBJ2-5; 9 bases are shared with TRBD1. The CDR3 runs to 13 residues. Germline V gene lookup returns CDR1 LNHDA and CDR2 SQIVND (reference sequence). V lost 6 bases and J lost 4; bases outside the gene matches: 3. The CDR3 region has the DNA TGTGCCAGTAGATTGACAGGGGGAGAGACCCAGTACTTC. Translating it yields CASRLTGGETQYF.

The chain joins TRBV4-3 to TRBJ2-2, with D tentatively TRBD1 or TRBD2 (5 bases each). There are 15 residues in the CDR3. Trimming took 3 bases from V and 8 from J, leaving 16 bases between them. Germline V gene lookup returns CDR1 LGHNA and CDR2 YSLEER. This CDR3 is CASSHGTIGAGELFF. In DNA form, the CDR3 reads TGCGCCAGCAGCCACGGGACGATCGGAGCGGGGGAGCTGTTTTTT.

This chain links TRBV5-1 with TRBJ2-1; 12 bases map to TRBD2. The CDR3 runs to 17 residues. CDR1 and CDR2 (germline): SGHRS, YFSETQ. The V and J ends lost 1 base and 10 bases, in that order; junction bases with no gene match: 12. This chain's CDR3 is CASSLPLGQGLAGEQFF. The CDR3 DNA reads as TGCGCCAGCAGCTTGCCCCTTGGGCAAGGACTAGCGGGAGAGCAGTTCTTC.

This clone was seen a single time. Other nucleotide sequences in the sample specify the same CDR3. V usage is TRBV5-1 and J usage is TRBJ1-2; tentative D call: TRBD1 (5 bases). The CDR3 is made up of 15 amino acids. The V gene lost 0 bases and the J gene lost 4 bases, with 13 bases spanning the gap. Germline assignment: CDR1 SGHRS and CDR2 YFSETQ. CDR3 in DNA: TGCGCCAGCAGCTTGGCCGAGGGGCAGGGCTATGGCTACACCTTC. Its protein is CASSLAEGQGYGYTF.

The chain is built from TRBV19 and TRBJ2-7, with D perhaps matching TRBD2 (5 bases). The CDR3 consists of 14 residues. Trimming took off 6 bases at V and 0 bases at J, with 12 bases between the two ends. Germline CDR1 reads LNHDA; CDR2 reads SQIVND (reference sequence). The CDR3 DNA reads as TGTGCCAGTAGCTTTAGCGATCGCTCCTACGAGCAGTACTTC. It is translated as CASSFSDRSYEQYF.

The rearrangement uses TRBV15 and TRBJ1-1; 9 bases are a match to TRBD1. CDR1 is LNHNV and CDR2 is YYDKDF in the germline V gene (reference sequence). After removal of 1 base from V and 7 bases from J, the junction contained 4 bases not matched to a gene. This CDR3 is 14 amino acids long. The CDR3 coding sequence is TGTGCCACCAGCAGAGCTCAGGACAGGGGTGAAGCTTTCTTT. It codes for CATSRAQDRGEAFF.

Only a few counts were recorded for this clone. The chain uses TRBV28 and TRBJ1-4, with a weak D call TRBD1 (5 bases). Trimming took off 3 bases at V and 8 bases at J, with 13 bases between the two ends. The germline V gene encodes CDR1 MDHEN and CDR2 SYDVKM. This CDR3 is built from 14 residues. CDR3 in amino acids: CASSLPPGEEKLFF. CDR3 DNA sequence: TGTGCCAGCAGTTTGCCCCCGGGGGAAGAAAAACTGTTTTTT.

Remarks on this clone: Other DNA sequences from this sample encode an identical CDR3 as well. The chain carries TRBV5-1 and TRBJ2-7; D unresolved. The CDR3 is 14 residues long. Trimming removed 0 bases at V and 0 bases at J, with 7 bases between. In germline, CDR1 is SGHRS, CDR2 YFSETQ. The DNA for the CDR3 is TGCGCCAGCAGCTTGGGTCCGAGCTCCTACGAGCAGTACTTC. Translation: CASSLGPSSYEQYF.

The chain has TRBV5-1 and TRBJ2-1, with D unresolved. This CDR3 spans 13 amino acids. Germline CDR1 is SGHRS and CDR2 is YFSETQ. V was trimmed by 4 bases and J by 10 bases, leaving 15 bases between them. The CDR3 DNA sequence: TGCGCCAGCAGCCCCCTTCTAAACGGGGAGCAGTTCTTC. As protein: CASSPLLNGEQFF.

The chain joins TRBV4-3 to TRBJ2-3; D not certain. Trimming shortened V by 1 base and J by 2 bases, and 19 bases separated the two germline ends. The CDR3 extends over 18 amino acids. Looked up from germline, CDR1 is LGHNA and CDR2 is YSLEER. The DNA for the CDR3 is TGCGCCAGCAGCCAAGCTCTAGACTCGTCCATGCCCACAGATACGCAGTATTTT. Its protein is CASSQALDSSMPTDTQYF.

A word on this clone: This may be a read error: a much more frequent sequence differs by one nucleotide. This CDR3 is also generated by other DNA sequences in the sample. The chain combines TRBV2 with TRBJ2-7; D is undetermined. Trimming took off 6 bases at V and 2 bases at J, with 5 bases between the two ends. The CDR3 is 11 amino acids. The germline V gene encodes CDR1 SNHLY and CDR2 FYNNEI. CDR3 sequence: CASSLAYEQYF. As DNA, the CDR3 is TGTGCCAGCAGCCTAGCCTACGAGCAGTACTTC.

The gene calls are TRBV4-1 and TRBJ2-3; TRBD1 matches 9 bases. The CDR3 is made up of 16 amino acids. The germline gives CDR1 MGHRA, CDR2 YSYEKL. J gave up 2 bases and V 4 bases, and 7 bases lay outside the gene matches. CDR3: CASSPRQGGYTDTQYF. For the CDR3, the DNA is TGCGCCAGCAGCCCACGACAGGGGGGGTACACAGATACGCAGTATTTT.

The chain joins TRBV28 to TRBJ2-2; the D gene is possibly TRBD2 (5 bases). The CDR3 spans 13 residues. V was cut by 10 bases and J by 5 bases, with 14 bases left in between. In germline, CDR1 is MDHEN, CDR2 SYDVKM. The DNA for the CDR3 is TGTGCCAAAAGAAAGGGAGCTACCGGGGAGCTGTTTTTT. Translating gives CAKRKGATGELFF.

The chain joins TRBV6-6 to TRBJ2-7, with D tentatively TRBD1 (6 bases). Germline V gene data show CDR1 as MNHNY and CDR2 as SVGAGI (reference sequence). V was pared by 6 bases and J by 3 bases, with 18 bases between. The CDR3 runs to 15 residues. The DNA of the CDR3 is TGTGCCAGCAGAGAAGGGGGTTCCTCATACTACGAGCAGTACTTC. It encodes CASREGGSSYYEQYF.

On this clone itself: The sample has other DNA sequences that encode this CDR3 too. V usage is TRBV7-3 and J usage is TRBJ2-1; D is undetermined. CDR3 size: 13 residues. From germline, CDR1 is SGHTA and CDR2 FQGTGA. Trimming removed 0 bases from V and 3 bases from J, with 3 bases in between. The CDR3 DNA reads as TGTGCCAGCAGCTTAACCGGCTACAATGAGCAGTTCTTC. This encodes CASSLTGYNEQFF.